Listed here is a single T cell receptor beta chain. Its antigen is unknown. Per-nucleotide qualities are absent, and no much larger clonotype sits a single base away. Other DNA sequences in this specimen translate into the identical CDR3. Library creation used the immunoSEQ multiplex PCR assay. TCRdb holds this immuneACCESS table with in-frame rearrangements only. Some clones are missing; in checked studies, unresolved V genes explain under half, and the rest has no known cause. The sample table holds some 84,000 clones, of which about 84% were seen once. The ten biggest clones cover roughly 2.8% of the sample. The sample belongs to a study of PD-1 blockade in mismatch repair-deficient tumors (TCRdb year 2017). For the study in its entirety: Between late 2013 and September 2016, 75 to 95 consecutive patients with about 12 mismatch repair-deficient cancer types, all previously treated and progressing, were enrolled in the trial. Tumor-associated T cell clones were tracked in the peripheral blood of patients responding to PD-1 blockade by deep sequencing of TCR CDR3 regions.

The junction shows trimming of 0 bases on V and 3 bases on J, plus 10 bases between the germline ends. CDR1 SGDLS and CDR2 YYNGEE were looked up in the germline V gene. The CDR3 contains 15 residues, cysteine and phenylalanine counted. Only CDR3 DNA is held: 45 bases, read in frame from base 1. The time point label on this specimen signifies: peripheral blood 12 weeks after first pembrolizumab dose. Mismatch repair deficiency was established in every enrolled patient by polymerase chain reaction or immunohistochemistry. A few patients who responded to pembrolizumab therapy underwent TCR sequencing. The phase II trial prospectively evaluated PD-1 blockade with pembrolizumab in advanced mismatch repair-deficient cancers, independent of tissue of origin. Peripheral blood T cell samples were collected serially, before PD-1 blockade began and at several time points afterward. Blood sampling times were expressed in weeks after the first pembrolizumab dose.

Overall study results and their limits: Tumor-resident clones, often undetectable in blood before treatment, expanded rapidly after pembrolizumab and then contracted, generally before radiologic responses.

This clonotype was sampled from an adult with mismatch repair-deficient cancer. The material sequenced was peripheral blood, taken 12 weeks after starting pembrolizumab. The chain links TRBV9 with TRBJ2-1; no D segment can be confidently identified. CDR3 sequence: CASSVEAGSYNEQFF. Read as DNA, the sequence is TGTGCCAGCAGCGTAGAGGCAGGTAGCTACAATGAGCAGTTCTTC.